Following are 7 T cell receptor beta chains from one sample sequenced in a study of beta chain features in type 1 diabetes. Study results and limitations: All four CD4+ subsets of Type 1 diabetes patients contained TCRB CDR3s that were moderately but significantly shorter.

Antigen specificity for these receptors is unknown. Since all of the isolated RNA was reverse transcribed, expressed TCRB transcripts were what got sequenced. Libraries were prepared by immunoSEQ multiplex PCR; TCRdb keeps only in-frame clonotypes and omits some of them. The sample lists roughly 130,000 clones, roughly 15% occurring once. Input material: central memory CD4+ T cells from blood. The receptors come from a man aged 25-45 years with type 1 diabetes.

This chain uses TRBV7-9 with TRBJ2-5; TRBD2 might be the D (6 bases). There are 12 residues in the CDR3. Germline V gene data show CDR1 as SEHNR and CDR2 as FQNEAQ (reference sequence). V was clipped by 6 bases and J by 1 base, with 6 bases between them. DNA for the CDR3: TGTGCCAGCAGGCGGGGCCAAGAGACCCAGTACTTC. Translation: CASRRGQETQYF.

V is TRBV10-3 and J is TRBJ2-1; possible D gene TRBD2, 6 bases. Trimming took off 10 bases at V and 2 bases at J, with 15 bases between the two ends. The CDR3 length is 14 residues. Germline V lookup: CDR1 ENHRY, CDR2 SYGVKD. Here the CDR3 DNA reads TGTGCCACCCTTGACTCTAGCGCCTACAATGAGCAGTTCTTC. It is translated as CATLDSSAYNEQFF.

This sequence joins TRBV29-1 and TRBJ2-1; the D is unclear. V lost 1 base to trimming and J lost 4 bases, with 8 bases between them. The CDR3 sequence is 13 residues long. Germline CDR1 SQVTM, CDR2 ANQGSEA. The DNA of the CDR3 is TGCAGCGTTGAAGGGTCAATATACAATGAGCAGTTCTTC. Protein: CSVEGSIYNEQFF.

This clone was detected a few times. V usage is TRBV14 and J usage is TRBJ1-6; TRBD1 is a possible D gene (6 bases). The CDR3 extends over 14 amino acids. Germline V gene lookup returns CDR1 SGHDN and CDR2 FVKESK. Trimming left V 5 bases short and J 10 bases short, with 15 bases between. This CDR3 is CASSKTTGPSPLHF. The CDR3 DNA follows: TGTGCCAGCAGCAAAACTACAGGGCCCTCACCCCTCCACTTT.

This clone came up a few times. A far larger clone differs by one base, so this is likely a read error. The genes are TRBV4-2 and TRBJ2-1; no reliable D call. V lost 1 base and J lost 8, with 3 bases in between. Germline CDR1 reads LGHNA; CDR2 reads YNFKEQ. The CDR3 consists of 11 residues. The CDR3 region is CASSQGYEQFF. The DNA of the CDR3 is TGTGCCAGCAGCCAAGGGTATGAGCAGTTCTTC.

In this sample, this clone turned up a few times. V is TRBV9 and J is TRBJ1-6; 8 nucleotides match TRBD1. The CDR3 is made up of 15 amino acids. Germline CDR1 SGDLS, CDR2 YYNGEE. Trimming removed 2 bases from V and 4 bases from J; junction bases left unmatched: 2. The CDR3 region is CASSVRTGYNSPLHF. The CDR3 region has the DNA TGTGCCAGCAGCGTTAGGACAGGGTATAATTCACCCCTCCACTTT.

The chain links TRBV6-1 to TRBJ2-5; D possibly corresponds to TRBD1 (6 bases). Germline V gene sequence: CDR1 MNHNS, CDR2 SASEGT. V dropped 5 bases and J dropped 1 base, with 11 bases sitting between them. The CDR3 totals 14 residues. CDR3 in DNA: TGTGCCAGCAGTAGAGACAGGCTCCAAGAGACCCAGTACTTC. It codes for CASSRDRLQETQYF.